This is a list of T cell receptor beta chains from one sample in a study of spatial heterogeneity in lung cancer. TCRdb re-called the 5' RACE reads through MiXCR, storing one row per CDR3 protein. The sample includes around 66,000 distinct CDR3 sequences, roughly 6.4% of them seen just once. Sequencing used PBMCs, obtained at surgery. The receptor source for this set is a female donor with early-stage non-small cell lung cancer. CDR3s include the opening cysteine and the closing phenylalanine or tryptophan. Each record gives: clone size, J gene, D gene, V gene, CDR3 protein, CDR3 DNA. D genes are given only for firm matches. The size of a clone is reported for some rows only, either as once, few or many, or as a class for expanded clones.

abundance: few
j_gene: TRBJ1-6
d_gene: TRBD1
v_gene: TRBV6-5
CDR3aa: CASSYAGTGDSYNSPLHF
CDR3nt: TGTGCCAGCAGTTACGCCGGGACAGGGGACTCCTATAATTCACCCCTCCACTTT

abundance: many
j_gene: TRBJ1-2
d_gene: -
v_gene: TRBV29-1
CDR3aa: CSARGGAGGYTF
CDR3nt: TGCAGCGCCCGCGGGGGGGCTGGAGGCTACACCTTC

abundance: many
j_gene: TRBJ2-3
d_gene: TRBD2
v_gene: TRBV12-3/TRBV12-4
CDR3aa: CASSEAGGASTDTQYF
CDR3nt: TGTGCCAGCAGTGAAGCGGGGGGTGCTAGCACAGATACGCAGTATTTT

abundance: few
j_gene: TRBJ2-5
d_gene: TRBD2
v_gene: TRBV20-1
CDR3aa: CSAPGTSGAQETQYF
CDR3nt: TGCAGTGCTCCCGGGACTAGCGGGGCTCAAGAGACCCAGTACTTC

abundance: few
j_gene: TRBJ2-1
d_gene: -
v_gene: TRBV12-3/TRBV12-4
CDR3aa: CASSLSREGNEQFF
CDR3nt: TGTGCCAGCAGTTTATCCAGGGAAGGCAATGAGCAGTTCTTC

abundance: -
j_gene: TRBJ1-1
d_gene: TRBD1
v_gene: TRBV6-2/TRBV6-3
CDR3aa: CASSRRKTGDNTEAFF
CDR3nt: TGTGCCAGCAGTCGACGTAAGACAGGGGACAACACTGAAGCTTTCTTT

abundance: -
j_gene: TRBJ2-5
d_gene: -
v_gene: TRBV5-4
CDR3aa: CASSFRETQYF
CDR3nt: TGTGCCAGCAGCTTCCGTGAGACCCAGTACTTC

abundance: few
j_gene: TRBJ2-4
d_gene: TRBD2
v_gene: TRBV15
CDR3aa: CATSRKAGGLRLAKNIQYF
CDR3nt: TGTGCCACCAGCAGAAAAGCGGGGGGCCTTCGTCTAGCCAAAAACATTCAGTACTTC

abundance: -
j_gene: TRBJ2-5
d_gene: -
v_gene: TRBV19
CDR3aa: CASSILGLVGETQYF
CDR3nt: TGTGCCAGTAGTATCCTTGGCCTTGTGGGAGAGACCCAGTACTTC

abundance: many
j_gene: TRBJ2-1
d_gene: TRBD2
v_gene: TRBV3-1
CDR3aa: CASSQSGRWAYNEQFF
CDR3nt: TGTGCCAGCAGCCAGAGCGGGAGATGGGCCTACAATGAGCAGTTCTTC

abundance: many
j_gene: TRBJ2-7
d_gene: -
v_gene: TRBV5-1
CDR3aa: CASGGPQESSYEQYF
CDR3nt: TGCGCCAGCGGGGGCCCCCAAGAGTCCTCCTACGAGCAGTACTTC

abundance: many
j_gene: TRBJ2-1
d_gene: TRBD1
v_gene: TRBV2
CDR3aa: CASSPGTDYNEQFF
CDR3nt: TGTGCCAGCAGTCCCGGGACAGACTACAATGAGCAGTTCTTC

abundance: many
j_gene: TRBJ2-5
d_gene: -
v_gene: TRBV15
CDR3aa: CATSRETRLSQETQYF
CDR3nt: TGTGCCACCAGCAGAGAAACCCGCTTGAGTCAAGAGACCCAGTACTTC

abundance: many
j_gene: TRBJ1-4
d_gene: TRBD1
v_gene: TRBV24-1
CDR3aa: CATSGPTGGANEKLFF
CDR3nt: TGTGCCACCAGTGGTCCGACAGGGGGAGCTAATGAAAAACTGTTTTTT

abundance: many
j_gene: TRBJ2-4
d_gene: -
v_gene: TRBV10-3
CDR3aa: CAISESLVGNIQYF
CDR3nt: TGTGCCATCAGTGAGTCGCTGGTAGGAAACATTCAGTACTTC

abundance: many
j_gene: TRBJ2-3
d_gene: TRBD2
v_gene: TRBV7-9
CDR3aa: CASSSGGMRDTQYF
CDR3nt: TGTGCCAGCAGCTCGGGAGGAATGAGAGATACGCAGTATTTT

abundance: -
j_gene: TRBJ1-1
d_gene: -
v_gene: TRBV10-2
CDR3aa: CASSGSGETEAFF
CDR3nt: TGCGCCAGCAGTGGCTCGGGGGAAACTGAAGCTTTCTTT

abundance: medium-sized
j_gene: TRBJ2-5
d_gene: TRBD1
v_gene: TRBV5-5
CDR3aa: CASSLTGEETQYF
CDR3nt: TGTGCCAGCAGCTTGACAGGGGAAGAGACCCAGTACTTC

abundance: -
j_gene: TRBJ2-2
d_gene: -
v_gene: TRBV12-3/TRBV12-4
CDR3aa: CASSFGARGGELFF
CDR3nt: TGTGCCAGCAGTTTTGGGGCCCGAGGTGGGGAGCTGTTTTTT

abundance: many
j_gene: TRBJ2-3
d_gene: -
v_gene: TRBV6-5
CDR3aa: CASSYSIGSTDTQYF
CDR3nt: TGTGCCAGCAGTTACTCGATTGGGAGCACAGATACGCAGTATTTT